The clone carrying this T cell receptor beta chain was seen ten or more times. In germline, CDR1 is LNHNV, CDR2 YYDKDF (reference sequence). J lost 0 bases, V lost 3 bases, and 4 bases had no gene match. The CDR3 consists of 15 residues. Separate cDNA molecules each had unique molecular identifiers attached to them. TCRdb called the 5' RACE reads again in MiXCR, with one record for every CDR3 protein. The sample has some 80,000 distinct CDR3 sequences; 5% are singletons. The data were obtained in a study of early T cells in non-severe SARS-CoV-2 infection. For the study at large: The input, bulk RNA from unsorted whole blood, was sequenced, and chains were unpaired.

Sample: whole blood, taken at baseline. The source of this sequence is an adult who was a healthcare worker with PCR-confirmed SARS-CoV-2 infection or an uninfected control (not recorded which). This chain joins TRBV15 and TRBJ1-2; 7 nucleotides match TRBD1. The CDR3 loop is CATSRTGQTNYGYTF. Written as DNA, the CDR3 is TGTGCCACCAGCAGGACGGGACAGACTAACTATGGCTACACCTTC. Drawing the rest from reference TRBV15 and TRBJ1-2, the complete variable domain is DAMVIQNPRYQVTQFGKPVTLSCSQTLNHNVMYWYQQKSSQAPKLLFHYYDKDFNNEADTPDNFQSRRPNTSFCFLDIRSPGLGDTAMYLCATSRTGQTNYGYTFGSGTRLTVV.